This is a list of T cell receptor beta chains from one sample in a study of technical replicates of blood from several donors. The method was immunoSEQ multiplex PCR; TCRdb's version includes in-frame clones alone and lacks a portion of them. Of about 12,000 clones in the sample, 85% to 95% are singletons; the top ten hold more than 6%. Sequenced input: PBMCs. These receptors were obtained from a human donor in good health. Each CDR3 is given with its conserved first and last residue. D genes are given only for firm matches. Some rows mark clone size as missing; the rest say once, few, many or name a class of expanded clone.

size: NA
D: NA
V: TRBV2
J: TRBJ2-6
DNA: TGTGCCAGCAGTCTACAGGTGTCTGGGGCCAACGTCCTGACTTTC
CDR3: CASSLQVSGANVLTF

size: NA
D: TRBD2
V: TRBV11-1
J: TRBJ2-1
DNA: TGTGCCAGCAGCCTCATTCTAGCGGGAGTAGCTGAGCAGTTCTTC
CDR3: CASSLILAGVAEQFF

size: NA
D: NA
V: TRBV6-4
J: TRBJ2-3
DNA: TGTGCCAGCAGTGGAGGCGACGACACAGATACGCAGTATTTT
CDR3: CASSGGDDTDTQYF

size: NA
D: NA
V: TRBV4-2
J: TRBJ2-2
DNA: TGTGCCAGCAGCCAGAAGATATCCCCTCGGGACTTTATAACCGGGGAGCTGTTTTTT
CDR3: CASSQKISPRDFITGELFF

size: NA
D: NA
V: TRBV7-3
J: TRBJ2-2
DNA: TGTGCCAGCAGCTCACACGGGGGAATCACCGGGGAGCTGTTTTTT
CDR3: CASSSHGGITGELFF

size: NA
D: TRBD1
V: TRBV28
J: TRBJ2-5
DNA: TGTGCCAGCAACAGGGGGTGGAGAGAGACCCAGTACTTC
CDR3: CASNRGWRETQYF

size: NA
D: NA
V: TRBV11-2
J: TRBJ2-2
DNA: TGTGCCAGCACCCCACTTAACACCGGGGAGCTGTTTTTT
CDR3: CASTPLNTGELFF

size: NA
D: TRBD2
V: TRBV19
J: TRBJ2-5
DNA: TGTGCCAGTAGTATAGACCCAGCGGGAGGGGTCCAGACCCAGTACTTC
CDR3: CASSIDPAGGVQTQYF

size: NA
D: NA
V: TRBV19
J: TRBJ2-3
DNA: TGTGCCAGTAGTATTTCAGATTTTCGCACAGATACGCAGTATTTT
CDR3: CASSISDFRTDTQYF

size: NA
D: TRBD1
V: TRBV2
J: TRBJ2-7
DNA: TGTGCCAGCAGCGCCGGGACACAGGGGTACGAGCAGTACTTC
CDR3: CASSAGTQGYEQYF

size: NA
D: NA
V: TRBV6-5
J: TRBJ2-1
DNA: TGTGCCAGCAGTTCTCCGGCGGGTGAGCAGTTCTTC
CDR3: CASSSPAGEQFF

size: once
D: NA
V: TRBV11-2
J: TRBJ1-1
DNA: TGTGCCAGCAGCTTGACTCAGGGGCGTGAAGCTTTCTTT
CDR3: CASSLTQGREAFF

size: NA
D: TRBD1
V: TRBV2
J: TRBJ1-4
DNA: TGTGCCAGCAGTGAATGGCAGGGGGCAGTAAAACTGTTTTTT
CDR3: CASSEWQGAVKLFF

size: NA
D: NA
V: TRBV6-1
J: TRBJ2-7
DNA: TGTGCCAGCAGTACAGGTTACGAGCAGTACTTC
CDR3: CASSTGYEQYF

size: once
D: NA
V: TRBV10-2
J: TRBJ1-3
DNA: TGCGCCAGCAGTGAGTCCCCCCGCTCTGGAAACACCATATATTTT
CDR3: CASSESPRSGNTIYF

size: NA
D: TRBD2
V: TRBV6-4
J: TRBJ2-1
DNA: TGTGCCAGCAGTGACGGGACTAGCGGGTACAATGAGCAGTTCTTC
CDR3: CASSDGTSGYNEQFF

size: NA
D: TRBD2
V: TRBV10-1
J: TRBJ2-3
DNA: TGCGCCAGCAGTGATGCGGGAGGCACAGATACGCAGTATTTT
CDR3: CASSDAGGTDTQYF

size: NA
D: TRBD1
V: TRBV6-1
J: TRBJ1-5
DNA: TGTGCCAGCAGTGGACAGGGGCAAAATCAGCCCCAGCATTTT
CDR3: CASSGQGQNQPQHF

size: NA
D: TRBD1
V: TRBV10-1
J: TRBJ1-2
DNA: TGCGCCAGCAGTCCGGGACAGGGGTTCTATGGCTACACCTTC
CDR3: CASSPGQGFYGYTF

size: NA
D: TRBD1
V: TRBV13
J: TRBJ1-1
DNA: TGTGCCAGCAGCTTAGAGGGGGCGGACACTGAAGCTTTCTTT
CDR3: CASSLEGADTEAFF

size: NA
D: NA
V: TRBV5-1
J: TRBJ2-3
DNA: TGCGCCAGCAGCCCCACTGTATCTAGCACAGATACGCAGTATTTT
CDR3: CASSPTVSSTDTQYF

size: NA
D: TRBD1
V: TRBV5-1
J: TRBJ2-2
DNA: TGCGCCAGCAGCTTGGAGGGGGCGTTAAACACCGGGGAGCTGTTTTTT
CDR3: CASSLEGALNTGELFF

size: NA
D: NA
V: TRBV4-1
J: TRBJ2-7
DNA: TGCGCCAGCAGCCCCACGGGAGACTCCTACGAGCAGTACTTC
CDR3: CASSPTGDSYEQYF

size: NA
D: TRBD1
V: TRBV10-3
J: TRBJ2-7
DNA: TGTGCCATCAGCCAGCAGGGGGTAGGCGAGCAGTACTTC
CDR3: CAISQQGVGEQYF

size: NA
D: NA
V: TRBV9
J: TRBJ2-7
DNA: TGTGCCAGCAGCGTAGCGAGTTCCCCGGGGGAGCAGTACTTC
CDR3: CASSVASSPGEQYF

size: once
D: TRBD2
V: TRBV15
J: TRBJ2-1
DNA: TGTGCCACCAGCACCGGGACTAGCGGGAGTAGTGAGCAGTTCTTC
CDR3: CATSTGTSGSSEQFF

size: NA
D: TRBD1
V: TRBV18
J: TRBJ1-4
DNA: TGTGCCAGCTCACGGGGACAGGGATCAACTAATGAAAAACTGTTTTTT
CDR3: CASSRGQGSTNEKLFF

size: NA
D: TRBD1
V: TRBV5-1
J: TRBJ1-2
DNA: TGCGCCAGCTCGTCGACAGGGGGCAGGTCGGACTATGGCTACACCTTC
CDR3: CASSSTGGRSDYGYTF

size: NA
D: NA
V: TRBV27
J: TRBJ1-2
DNA: TGTGCCAGCAGTTTTTCCAGAAACTATGGCTACACCTTC
CDR3: CASSFSRNYGYTF

size: NA
D: NA
V: TRBV18
J: TRBJ1-4
DNA: TGTGCCAGCTCATCGGCAGGGTATGAAAAACTGTTTTTT
CDR3: CASSSAGYEKLFF

size: NA
D: TRBD1
V: TRBV30
J: TRBJ1-2
DNA: TGTGCCTGGACTCTTTCTCAGGGGGCGGGAGGCTACACCTTC
CDR3: CAWTLSQGAGGYTF

size: NA
D: NA
V: TRBV19
J: TRBJ2-3
DNA: TGTGCCAGTAGTGGGGGAGCGGGAGATACGCAGTATTTT
CDR3: CASSGGAGDTQYF

size: NA
D: TRBD2
V: TRBV5-1
J: TRBJ2-3
DNA: TGCGCCAGCAGGCCGGTAGCGGGAGTAATAGATACGCAGTATTTT
CDR3: CASRPVAGVIDTQYF

size: NA
D: TRBD1
V: TRBV28
J: TRBJ1-3
DNA: TGTGCCAGCAGTTCGACCGGGACAGGGAATGGAAACACCATATATTTT
CDR3: CASSSTGTGNGNTIYF

size: NA
D: NA
V: TRBV5-1
J: TRBJ2-7
DNA: TGCGCCAGCAGCATCCAGGGGCGTGAGCAGTACTTC
CDR3: CASSIQGREQYF

size: few
D: TRBD2
V: TRBV6-1
J: TRBJ2-7
DNA: TGTGCCAGCAGTGAAGGGGGAGGGGCCTACGAGCAGTACTTC
CDR3: CASSEGGGAYEQYF

size: NA
D: TRBD1
V: TRBV29-1
J: TRBJ2-7
DNA: TGCAGCGTCCGGACAGGGGAATACGAGCAGTACTTC
CDR3: CSVRTGEYEQYF

size: NA
D: TRBD1
V: TRBV13
J: TRBJ2-5
DNA: TGTGCCAGCAGCCACTCAACAGGGGGGCCCTCAGGGTCGACCCAGTACTTC
CDR3: CASSHSTGGPSGSTQYF

size: NA
D: NA
V: TRBV14
J: TRBJ2-1
DNA: TGTGCCAGCAGTGTAGGGGATGAGCAGTTCTTC
CDR3: CASSVGDEQFF

size: NA
D: NA
V: TRBV7-9
J: TRBJ2-1
DNA: TGTGCCAGCAGCAACCCTAGGGGCAGGGCCAACTCCTACAATGAGCAGTTCTTC
CDR3: CASSNPRGRANSYNEQFF

size: NA
D: NA
V: TRBV30
J: TRBJ2-5
DNA: TGTGCCTGGAACAGGCAAGAGACCCAGTACTTC
CDR3: CAWNRQETQYF

size: NA
D: TRBD2
V: TRBV30
J: TRBJ2-1
DNA: TGTGCCTGGATCATAGCGGGAGTGGGTAATGAGCAGTTCTTC
CDR3: CAWIIAGVGNEQFF

size: NA
D: TRBD1
V: TRBV6-5
J: TRBJ1-2
DNA: TGTGCCAGCACCACAGGGGGCTTAAGATATGGCTACACCTTC
CDR3: CASTTGGLRYGYTF

size: once
D: TRBD1
V: TRBV2
J: TRBJ2-3
DNA: TGTGCCAGCAGTGAAAAGGACAGGGTTATCGATACGCAGTATTTT
CDR3: CASSEKDRVIDTQYF

size: once
D: NA
V: TRBV19
J: TRBJ2-1
DNA: TGTGCCAGTAGTATAGATCGGGCCGGGACCTACAATGAGCAGTTCTTC
CDR3: CASSIDRAGTYNEQFF

size: NA
D: TRBD1
V: TRBV7-3
J: TRBJ2-1
DNA: TGTGCCAGCAGCCCCGGGACAGGGGTTGCTGGTGAGCAGTTCTTC
CDR3: CASSPGTGVAGEQFF

size: NA
D: NA
V: TRBV6-4
J: TRBJ1-2
DNA: TGTGCCAGCAGGGAACAGGGAGAGCGAGCGGATGGCTACACCTTC
CDR3: CASREQGERADGYTF

size: NA
D: TRBD1
V: TRBV30
J: TRBJ2-3
DNA: TGTGCCTGGAGCCAAGGGACAGCCACAGATACGCAGTATTTT
CDR3: CAWSQGTATDTQYF

size: once
D: TRBD1
V: TRBV10-2
J: TRBJ1-2
DNA: TGCGCCAGCAGTGGGGGACAGCTACTCTATGGCTACACCTTC
CDR3: CASSGGQLLYGYTF

size: NA
D: NA
V: TRBV5-1
J: TRBJ2-6
DNA: TGCGCCAGCAGCTCAGTCCCGGGGGATCAGGACTCTGGGGCCAACGTCCTGACTTTC
CDR3: CASSSVPGDQDSGANVLTF

size: NA
D: NA
V: TRBV30
J: TRBJ1-2
DNA: TGTGCCTGGGCGGCAGTCTATGGCTACACCTTC
CDR3: CAWAAVYGYTF

size: NA
D: NA
V: TRBV4-1
J: TRBJ1-1
DNA: TGCGCCAGCAGCCAAAGCGGTAACACTGAAGCTTTCTTT
CDR3: CASSQSGNTEAFF

size: NA
D: NA
V: TRBV2
J: TRBJ2-5
DNA: TGTGCCAGCCGAGATGCCCCTAGCATCCAAGAGACCCAGTACTTC
CDR3: CASRDAPSIQETQYF

size: NA
D: NA
V: TRBV28
J: TRBJ2-7
DNA: TGTGCCAGCAGTTTATATGGGGCGTCTGGGGTGGAGCAGTACTTC
CDR3: CASSLYGASGVEQYF

size: few
D: NA
V: TRBV30
J: TRBJ2-7
DNA: TGTGCCTGGAGTGTATTGGCTGGCAAACGCTCCTACGAGCAGTACTTC
CDR3: CAWSVLAGKRSYEQYF

size: NA
D: NA
V: TRBV7-3
J: TRBJ2-2
DNA: TGTGCCAGCAGCCCGGACTACGCGAACACCGGGGAGCTGTTTTTT
CDR3: CASSPDYANTGELFF

size: NA
D: NA
V: TRBV7-2
J: TRBJ2-7
DNA: TGTGCCAGCAGCTCCCAGAGCGCGAACGAGCAGTACTTC
CDR3: CASSSQSANEQYF